This T cell receptor beta chain was recorded in a study of cytomegalovirus exposure and HLA in healthy donors. Vbeta (60) and Jbeta (13) primers were used in the PCR. TCRdb's copy holds only in-frame clones and misses some; the assay was immunoSEQ multiplex PCR. The table includes roughly 66,000 clones, about 60% detected once. The CDR3 spans 13 residues. Deletions cut 5 bases from V and 0 bases from J, with 9 bases between. Germline-derived CDR1 and CDR2 are SGDLS and YYNGEE. This TCR was recovered from a woman between 45 and 65 years old in good health and CMV-seronegative. Input material: PBMCs. The chain combines TRBV9 with TRBJ2-7, with D possibly TRBD1 on 6 matching bases. CDR3 sequence: CASSRTVSYEQYF. In DNA form, the CDR3 reads TGTGCCAGCAGTCGGACAGTCTCCTACGAGCAGTACTTC. The variable domain in full, with the rest retrieved from reference TRBV9 and TRBJ2-7, is DSGVTQTPKHLITATGQRVTLRCSPRSGDLSVYWYQQSLDQGLQFLIQYYNGEERAKGNILERFSAQQFPDLHSELNLSSLELGDSALYFCASSRTVSYEQYFGPGTRLTVT.